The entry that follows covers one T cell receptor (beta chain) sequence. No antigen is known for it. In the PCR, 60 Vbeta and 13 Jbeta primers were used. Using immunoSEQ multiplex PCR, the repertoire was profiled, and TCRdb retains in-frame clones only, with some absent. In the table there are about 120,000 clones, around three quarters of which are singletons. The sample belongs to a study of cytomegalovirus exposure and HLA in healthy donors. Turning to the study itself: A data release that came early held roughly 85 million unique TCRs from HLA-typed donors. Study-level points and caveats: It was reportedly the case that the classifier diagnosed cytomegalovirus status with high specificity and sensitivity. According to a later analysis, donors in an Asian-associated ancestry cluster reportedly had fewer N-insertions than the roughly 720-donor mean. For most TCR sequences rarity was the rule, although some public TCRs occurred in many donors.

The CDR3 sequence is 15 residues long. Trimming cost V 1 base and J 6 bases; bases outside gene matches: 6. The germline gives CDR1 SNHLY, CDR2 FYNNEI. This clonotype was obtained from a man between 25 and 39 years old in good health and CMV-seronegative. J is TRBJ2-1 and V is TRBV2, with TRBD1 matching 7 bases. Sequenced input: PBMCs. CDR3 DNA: TGTGCCAGCAGTGAAGGACAGGGTCTTTCCAATGAGCAGTTCTTC. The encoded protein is CASSEGQGLSNEQFF.